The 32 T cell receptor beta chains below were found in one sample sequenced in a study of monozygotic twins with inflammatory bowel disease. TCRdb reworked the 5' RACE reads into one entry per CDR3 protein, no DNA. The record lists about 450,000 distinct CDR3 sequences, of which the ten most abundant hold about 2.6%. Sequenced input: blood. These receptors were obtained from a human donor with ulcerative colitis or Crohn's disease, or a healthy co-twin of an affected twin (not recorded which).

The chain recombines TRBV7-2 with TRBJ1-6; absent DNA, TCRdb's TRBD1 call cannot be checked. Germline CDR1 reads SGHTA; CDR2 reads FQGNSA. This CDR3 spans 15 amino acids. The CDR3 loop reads CASSLVGGGSSPLHF.

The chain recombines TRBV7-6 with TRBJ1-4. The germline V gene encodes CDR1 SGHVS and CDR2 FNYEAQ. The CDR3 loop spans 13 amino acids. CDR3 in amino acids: CASSALPNEKLFF. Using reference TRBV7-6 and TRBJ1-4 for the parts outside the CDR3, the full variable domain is GAGVSQSPRYKVTKRGQDVALRCDPISGHVSLYWYRQALGQGPEFLTYFNYEAQQDKSGLPNDRFSAERPEGSISTLTIQRTEQRDSAMYRCASSALPNEKLFFGSGTQLSVL.

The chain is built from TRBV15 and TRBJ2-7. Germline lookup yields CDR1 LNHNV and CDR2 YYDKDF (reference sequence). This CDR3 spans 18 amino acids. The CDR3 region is CATSRAIGGGGSLSEQYF.

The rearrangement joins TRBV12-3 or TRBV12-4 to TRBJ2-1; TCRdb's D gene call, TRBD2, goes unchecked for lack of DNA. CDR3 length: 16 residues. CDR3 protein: CASSLERLAGVNEQFF.

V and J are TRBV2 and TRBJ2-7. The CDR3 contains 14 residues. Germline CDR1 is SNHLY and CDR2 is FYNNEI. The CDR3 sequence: CASSEDRGSYEQYF. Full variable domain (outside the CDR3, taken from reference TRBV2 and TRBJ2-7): EPEVTQTPSHQVTQMGQEVILRCVPISNHLYFYWYRQILGQKVEFLVSFYNNEISEKSEIFDDQFSVERPDGSNFTLKIRSTKLEDSAMYFCASSEDRGSYEQYFGPGTRLTVT.

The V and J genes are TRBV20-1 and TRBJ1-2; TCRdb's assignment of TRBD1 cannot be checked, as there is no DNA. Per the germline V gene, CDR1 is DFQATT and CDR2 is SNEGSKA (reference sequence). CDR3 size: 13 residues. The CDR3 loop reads CSALPPGQNGYTF.

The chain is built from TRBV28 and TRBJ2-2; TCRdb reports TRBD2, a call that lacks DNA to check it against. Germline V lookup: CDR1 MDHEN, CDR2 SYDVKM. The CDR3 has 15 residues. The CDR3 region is CASSFLAAAAGELFF.

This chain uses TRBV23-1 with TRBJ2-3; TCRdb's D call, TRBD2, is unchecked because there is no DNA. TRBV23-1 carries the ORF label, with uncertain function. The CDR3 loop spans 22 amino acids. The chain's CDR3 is CASSQFLPPSGGPPHNTDTQYF.

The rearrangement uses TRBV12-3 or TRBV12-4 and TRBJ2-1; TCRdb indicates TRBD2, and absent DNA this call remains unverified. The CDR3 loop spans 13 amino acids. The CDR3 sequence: CASSLRGRNEQFF.

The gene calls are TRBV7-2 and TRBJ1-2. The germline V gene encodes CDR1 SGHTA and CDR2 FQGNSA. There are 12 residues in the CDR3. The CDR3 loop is CASSLVGYGYTF.

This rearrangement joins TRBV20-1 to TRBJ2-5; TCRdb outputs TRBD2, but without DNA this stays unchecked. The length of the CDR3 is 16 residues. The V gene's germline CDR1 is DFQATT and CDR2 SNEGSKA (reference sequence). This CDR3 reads CSAKTSGVLLQETQYF.

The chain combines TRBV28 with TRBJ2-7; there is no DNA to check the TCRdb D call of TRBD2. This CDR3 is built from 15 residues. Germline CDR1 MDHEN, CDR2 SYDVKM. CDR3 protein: CASSPLLAGSYEQYF. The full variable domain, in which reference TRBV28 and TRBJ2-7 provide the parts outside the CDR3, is DVKVTQSSRYLVKRTGEKVFLECVQDMDHENMFWYRQDPGLGLRLIYFSYDVKMKEKGDIPEGYSVSREKKERFSLILESASTNQTSMYLCASSPLLAGSYEQYFGPGTRLTVT.

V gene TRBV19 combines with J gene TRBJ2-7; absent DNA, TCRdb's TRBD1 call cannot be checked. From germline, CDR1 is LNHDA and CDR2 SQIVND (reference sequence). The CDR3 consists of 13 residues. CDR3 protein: CASSIGQFYEQYF.

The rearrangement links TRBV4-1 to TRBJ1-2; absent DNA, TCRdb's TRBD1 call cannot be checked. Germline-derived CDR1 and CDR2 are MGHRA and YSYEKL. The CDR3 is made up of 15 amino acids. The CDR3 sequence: CASSQGGAGGYGYTF.

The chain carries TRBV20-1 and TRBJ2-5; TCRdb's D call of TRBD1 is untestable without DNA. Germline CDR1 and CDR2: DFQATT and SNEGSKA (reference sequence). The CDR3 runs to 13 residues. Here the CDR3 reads CSAPTGWIGTQYF.

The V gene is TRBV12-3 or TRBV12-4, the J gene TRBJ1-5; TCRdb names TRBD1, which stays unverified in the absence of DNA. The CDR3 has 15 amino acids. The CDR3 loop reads CASRGTGPPNQPQHF.

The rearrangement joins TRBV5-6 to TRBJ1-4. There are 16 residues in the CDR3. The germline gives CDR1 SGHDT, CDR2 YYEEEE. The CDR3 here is CASSLAGIQTNEKLFF. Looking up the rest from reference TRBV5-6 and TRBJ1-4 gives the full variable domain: DAGVTQSPTHLIKTRGQQVTLRCSPKSGHDTVSWYQQALGQGPQFIFQYYEEEERQRGNFPDRFSGHQFPNYSSELNVNALLLGDSALYLCASSLAGIQTNEKLFFGSGTQLSVL.

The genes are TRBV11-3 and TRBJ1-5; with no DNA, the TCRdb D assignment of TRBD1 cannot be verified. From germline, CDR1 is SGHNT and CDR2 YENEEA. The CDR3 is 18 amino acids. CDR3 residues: CASSFSPGRGDSNQPQHF.

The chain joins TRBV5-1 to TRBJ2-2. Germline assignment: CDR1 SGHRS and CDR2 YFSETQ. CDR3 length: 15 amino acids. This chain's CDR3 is CASRIMTANTGELFF.

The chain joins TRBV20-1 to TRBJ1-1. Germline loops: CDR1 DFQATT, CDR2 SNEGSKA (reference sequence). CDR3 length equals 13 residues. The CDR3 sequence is CSAPRGQLTEAFF.

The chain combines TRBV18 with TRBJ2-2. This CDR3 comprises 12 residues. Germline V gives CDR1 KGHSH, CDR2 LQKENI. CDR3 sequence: CASSPITGELLF.

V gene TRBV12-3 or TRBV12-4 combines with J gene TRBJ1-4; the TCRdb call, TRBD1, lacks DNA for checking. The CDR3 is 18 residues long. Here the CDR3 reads CASSLGQNRGQGNEKLFF.

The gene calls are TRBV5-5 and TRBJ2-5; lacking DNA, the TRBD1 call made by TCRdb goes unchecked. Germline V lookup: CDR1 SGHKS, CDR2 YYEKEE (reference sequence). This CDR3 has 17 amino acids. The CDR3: CASSLETGTGFQETQYF.

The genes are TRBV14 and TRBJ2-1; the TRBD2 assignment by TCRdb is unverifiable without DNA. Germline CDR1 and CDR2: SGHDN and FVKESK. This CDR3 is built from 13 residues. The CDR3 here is CASRDWKENEQFF.

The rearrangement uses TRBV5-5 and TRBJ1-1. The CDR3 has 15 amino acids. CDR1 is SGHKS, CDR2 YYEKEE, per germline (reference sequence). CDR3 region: CASSLVRGLNTEAFF.

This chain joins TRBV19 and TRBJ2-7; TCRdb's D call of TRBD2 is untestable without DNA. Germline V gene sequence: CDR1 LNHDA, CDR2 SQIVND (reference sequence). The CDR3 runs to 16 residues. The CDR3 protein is CASSWAGLTGGYEQYF. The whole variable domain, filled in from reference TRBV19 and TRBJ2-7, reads DGGITQSPKYLFRKEGQNVTLSCEQNLNHDAMYWYRQDPGQGLRLIYYSQIVNDFQKGDIAEGYSVSREKKESFPLTVTSAQKNPTAFYLCASSWAGLTGGYEQYFGPGTRLTVT.

This chain's CDR3 is CASSPTDPTFEQYF. This sequence joins TRBV19 and TRBJ2-7. Germline V gene lookup returns CDR1 LNHDA and CDR2 SQIVND (reference sequence). The CDR3 covers 14 residues.

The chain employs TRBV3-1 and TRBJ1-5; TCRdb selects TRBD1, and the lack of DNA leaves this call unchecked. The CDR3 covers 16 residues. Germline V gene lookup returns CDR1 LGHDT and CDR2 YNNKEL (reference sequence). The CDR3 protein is CASSPTTGTANQPQHF.

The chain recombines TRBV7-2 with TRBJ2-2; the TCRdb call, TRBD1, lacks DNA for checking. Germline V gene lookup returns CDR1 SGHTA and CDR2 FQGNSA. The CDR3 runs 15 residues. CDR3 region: CASSYHGQDTGELFF.

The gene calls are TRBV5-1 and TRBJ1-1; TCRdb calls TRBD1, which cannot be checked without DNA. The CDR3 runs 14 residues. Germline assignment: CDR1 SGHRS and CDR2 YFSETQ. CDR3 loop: CASSGGQGGTEAFF.

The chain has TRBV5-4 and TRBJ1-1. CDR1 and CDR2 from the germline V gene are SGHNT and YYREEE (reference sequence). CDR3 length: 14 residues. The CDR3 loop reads CASSFRDLNTEAFF.

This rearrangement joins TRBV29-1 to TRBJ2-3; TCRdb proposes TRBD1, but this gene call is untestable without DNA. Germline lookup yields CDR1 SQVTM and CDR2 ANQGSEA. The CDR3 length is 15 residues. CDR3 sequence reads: CSATGTGDPTDTQYF.